These 32 T cell receptor beta chains originate from one sample sequenced in a study of tumor-infiltrating lymphocytes in primary liver carcinoma. From roughly 20-30 mg of unsorted bulk tissue, DNA and RNA were co-extracted together. Constant-region priming of about 0.5 ug total RNA yielded TCR beta cDNA. Library construction for TCR beta comprised three nested multiplex PCR rounds performed with slightly modified ARM-PCR. Both of the initial two PCR rounds ran for nine to ten cycles and employed TRBV1-TRBV30 forward primers alongside a C-beta reverse primer. Each CDR3 protein is one row after TCRdb ran MiXCR on the multiplex PCR reads. The sample holds more than 55,000 distinct CDR3 sequences, about three quarters seen once. The specimen was liver tumor tissue from sampling region 2. Regarding subset: tumor region T2, inferior pole. The receptors originated from a man between 40 and 49 years old with primary liver carcinoma and hepatitis B virus infection.

To note about this clonotype: The final CDR3 position lacks the conserved phenylalanine or tryptophan, pointing to a likely read error. The J gene is TRBJ2-3, the V gene TRBV5-1, with D perhaps being TRBD1 or TRBD2 (5 bases each). Trimming took 7 bases from V and 8 from J, leaving 17 bases between them. This CDR3 is built from 13 residues. Germline V lookup: CDR1 SGHRS, CDR2 YFSETQ. CDR3 protein: CASGGAGPGTQYL. Here the CDR3 DNA reads TGCGCCAGCGGAGGCGCAGGGCCAGGTACGCAGTATTTG.

Comments on this clonotype: At one end the junction does not follow the germline gene, possibly because of a read error. The chain links TRBV29-1 to TRBJ2-3, with 8 bases matching TRBD1. This CDR3 spans 15 amino acids. Germline assignment: CDR1 SQVTM and CDR2 ANQGSEA. CDR3 nucleotide sequence: TGCAGTGTGTGGGCCAGGGGGCGCGGCGCAGATACGCTGTATTTT. Translating gives CSVWARGRGADTLYF.

The CDR3 loop reads CASTGGVGYHGYTF. The CDR3 DNA is TGTGCCAGCACTGGCGGGGTAGGGTATCATGGCTACACCTTC. This chain joins TRBV25-1 and TRBJ1-2; no reliable D call. CDR1 and CDR2 from the germline V gene are MGHDK and SYGVNS. V lost 7 bases and J lost 6, with 18 bases in between. The CDR3 contains 14 residues.

For this clonotype: The germline gene is not matched at one end of the junction; a read error may be the cause. The chain links TRBV6-5 to TRBJ2-7; TRBD1 aligns across 7 bases. This CDR3 is 13 amino acids long. From germline, CDR1 is MNHEY and CDR2 SVGAGI. DNA for the CDR3: TGTACCAGCTGGATAAAGGGGGCCGGCAAGCAGTACTTC. Amino acid sequence: CTSWIKGAGKQYF.

As for this clonotype: This sequence may be a read error, since a much larger clone differs from it by one base. The gene calls are TRBV28 and TRBJ2-5, with 11 bases lining up with TRBD2. The germline V gene encodes CDR1 MDHEN and CDR2 SYDVKM. The length of the CDR3 is 15 residues. The CDR3 DNA is TGTTCCAGCAGTTTATTACTAGCGGGAGAAGAGACCCAGTACTTC. It specifies CSSSLLLAGEETQYF.

This clonotype was seen at least ten times. This chain links TRBV6-2 or TRBV6-3 with TRBJ1-2; D remains unclear. CDR3 length: 13 amino acids. The V end was cut by 6 bases, the J end by 2 bases, with 10 bases between. Germline CDR1 reads MNHEY; CDR2 reads SVGEGT. The chain's CDR3 is CASSSGPNYGYTF. The CDR3 bases are TGTGCCAGCAGCTCAGGTCCAAACTATGGCTACACCTTC.

Of note for this clonotype: Likely a read error: the CDR3 ends without its conserved phenylalanine or tryptophan. This rearrangement joins TRBV4-1 to TRBJ2-2; D remains unclear. The germline V gene has CDR1 MGHRA and CDR2 YSYEKL. The CDR3 length is 18 residues. Written as DNA, the CDR3 is TGCACCAGCAGCCAAGATCGGCGCTTTGAGGTGTTCACCGGGGAGCTGTTTCTT. Translating gives CTSSQDRRFEVFTGELFL.

A remark on this clonotype: The germline gene is not matched at one end of the junction; a read error may be the cause. This sequence joins TRBV4-1 and TRBJ2-7; the D gene could be TRBD1 or TRBD2 (6 bases each). Germline CDR1 MGHRA, CDR2 YSYEKL. The CDR3 is 15 amino acids. CDR3 loop: CASSEDGGGNYEQYF. For the CDR3, the DNA is TGCGCCAGCAGCGAAGATGGGGGCGGGAACTACGAGCAGTACTTC.

As regards this clonotype: Sequence at one end of the junction differs from germline and may be a read error. The V and J genes are TRBV6-5 and TRBJ1-1, with 7 nucleotides matching TRBD1. The germline V gene encodes CDR1 MNHEY and CDR2 SVGAGI. CDR3 length: 14 residues. The CDR3 spells CASTVDRVRTETFF. Here the CDR3 DNA reads TGTGCCAGCACTGTCGACAGGGTTCGGACTGAAACTTTCTTT.

The chain couples TRBV11-2 to TRBJ2-7; 8 bases align to TRBD1. V dropped 1 base and J dropped 9; count of bases not matched to a gene: 11. The CDR3 is made up of 15 amino acids. CDR1 is SGHAT, CDR2 FQNNGV, per germline. As DNA, the CDR3 is TGTGCCAGCAGCTTAGCTCCGGGTCAGGGGGCGGTGCAGTACTTC. It codes for CASSLAPGQGAVQYF.

This sequence joins TRBV12-3 or TRBV12-4 and TRBJ2-1; 10 nucleotides agree with TRBD2. After removal of 7 bases from V and 4 bases from J, the junction contained 4 bases not matched to a gene. CDR3 length: 14 amino acids. The CDR3 sequence: CASITSGAYNEQFF. The CDR3 bases are TGTGCCAGCATAACTAGCGGGGCGTACAATGAGCAGTTCTTC.

Concerning this clonotype itself: The junction departs from the called germline gene at one end, perhaps through a read error. The chain combines TRBV12-3 or TRBV12-4 with TRBJ2-5; perhaps TRBD1 as D (6 bases). The J call may not be correct, given that the DNA end is closer to TRBJ2-7. The length of the CDR3 is 14 residues. CDR3 protein: CAISLAQGGGEQYF. CDR3 bases: TGCGCCATCAGTTTAGCACAGGGTGGTGGCGAGCAGTACTTC.

J is TRBJ2-7 and V is TRBV29-1, with 7 bases aligning to TRBD1. Germline V gene sequence: CDR1 SQVTM, CDR2 ANQGSEA. Germline trimming cut 6 bases from V and 13 bases from J; bases unmatched to any gene: 21. There are 14 residues in the CDR3. CDR3 in DNA: TGCAGCGTCCCAGACAGGGTGGATCAGGTTGAGTACTACTTC. This encodes CSVPDRVDQVEYYF.

For this clonotype: Mismatch with germline at one junction end may stem from a read error. V is TRBV6-2 or TRBV6-3 and J is TRBJ2-1; D is possibly TRBD1 (8 bases). Germline loops: CDR1 MNHEY, CDR2 SVGEGT. CDR3 length: 16 residues. CDR3 region: CASRGGQGGIYNEQFF. CDR3 in DNA: TGTGCTAGCAGAGGAGGACAGGGAGGGATATACAATGAGCAGTTCTTC.

Worth noting for this clonotype: A read error may produce the germline difference seen at one junction end. The V and J genes are TRBV6-5 and TRBJ2-7, with D possibly being TRBD1 (5 bases). The CDR3 is 11 amino acids. The V gene's germline CDR1 is MNHEY and CDR2 SVGAGI. This CDR3 reads CAIRVGYELYF. The CDR3 DNA reads TGTGCCATCAGGGTTGGATACGAGCTGTACTTC.

The sample holds a few counts of this clonotype. CDR3 residues: CASMRAGPPYNEQFF. In nucleotides, the CDR3 is TGTGCCAGCATGCGAGCTGGTCCTCCCTACAATGAGCAGTTCTTC. This rearrangement joins TRBV6-5 to TRBJ2-1; D ambiguous. Looked up from germline, CDR1 is MNHEY and CDR2 is SVGAGI. The V end was cut by 7 bases, the J end by 2 bases, with 15 bases between. The CDR3 is 15 residues long.

On this clonotype itself: A read error may produce the germline difference seen at one junction end. The chain recombines TRBV6-1 with TRBJ2-3; 8 nucleotides match TRBD1. The CDR3 is made up of 14 amino acids. Germline V gives CDR1 MNHNS, CDR2 SASEGT. CDR3 amino acids: CPSGTDRATDTQYF. The CDR3 nucleotides read TGTCCCAGCGGTACGGACAGGGCCACAGATACGCAGTATTTT.

The J gene is TRBJ2-7, the V gene TRBV6-5; D is perhaps TRBD2 (6 bases). Trimming removed 9 bases from V and 2 bases from J, with 20 bases in between. CDR3 length equals 15 residues. Germline CDR1 reads MNHEY; CDR2 reads SVGAGI. The CDR3 bases are TGTGCCAGTAGTCCCCGGACTAACTCCGCCTACGAGCAGTACTTC. This codes for CASSPRTNSAYEQYF.

Turning to this clonotype: It may be a read error: a sequence one base away is much more abundant. The V and J genes are TRBV6-5 and TRBJ2-3; D not resolved. This CDR3 spans 13 amino acids. Germline CDR1 reads MNHEY; CDR2 reads SVGAGI. The DNA of the CDR3 is TGTGCCAGCAGTCTCCAGAGCACAGATATGCAGTATTTT. Translated, it gives CASSLQSTDMQYF.

Note on this clonotype: A read error may explain this, as a much larger clone is one base away. This chain connects TRBV7-9 to TRBJ2-1; D is unclear. CDR3 length: 12 amino acids. CDR1 and CDR2 from the germline V gene are SEHNR and FQNEAQ (reference sequence). V was shortened by 8 bases and J by 9 bases, with 14 bases between the two germline ends. DNA of the CDR3: TGTGCCAGCGTGGAAGGGCTCGGTGAGCAGTTCTTC. It specifies CASVEGLGEQFF.

Concerning this clonotype itself: Here the CDR3 omits its conserved ending phenylalanine or tryptophan, so a read error is the likely source. V and J are TRBV11-2 and TRBJ2-5; 7 bases are a match to TRBD2. Germline V lookup: CDR1 SGHAT, CDR2 FQNNGV. V dropped 5 bases and J dropped 3; count of bases not matched to a gene: 12. This CDR3 contains 16 residues. CDR3 coding DNA: TGTGCCAGCAGCCAAACTACTGGCGGGGGAAAAGAGACCCAGTACATA. As protein: CASSQTTGGGKETQYI.

The chain employs TRBV28 and TRBJ2-4, with D perhaps matching TRBD2 (6 bases). This CDR3 comprises 15 residues. Looked up from germline, CDR1 is MDHEN and CDR2 is SYDVKM. The germline V and J ends were trimmed by 4 bases and 9 bases, with 19 bases remaining between them. The CDR3 loop is CASSSLRERTSIQYF. For the CDR3, the DNA is TGTGCCAGCAGTTCTTTACGGGAGAGGACGAGCATTCAGTACTTC.

The table lists this clonotype with a count of one. CDR3 amino acids: CLSSFPGTSGAKNIQYF. DNA for the CDR3: TGTCTCAGCAGCTTTCCCGGGACTAGCGGGGCCAAAAACATTCAGTACTTC. The chain uses TRBV11-1 and TRBJ2-4, with TRBD2 matching 12 bases. Looked up from germline, CDR1 is SGHAT and CDR2 is FQDESV (reference sequence). The CDR3 runs 17 residues. Full variable domain (missing parts from reference TRBV11-1 and TRBJ2-4): EAEVAQSPRYKITEKSQAVAFWCDPISGHATLYWYRQILGQGPELLVQFQDESVVDDSQLPKDRFSAERLKGVDSTLKIQPAELGDSAMYLCLSSFPGTSGAKNIQYFGAGTRLSVL.

As regards this clonotype: A much larger clone is a single base away; this may be a read error. V and J are TRBV28 and TRBJ1-3; TRBD1 matches 8 bases. The CDR3 extends over 16 amino acids. Germline assignment: CDR1 MDHEN and CDR2 SYDVKM. CDR3 sequence: CAGSSGQGASGNTIYF. The CDR3 DNA follows: TGTGCCGGCAGTTCTGGACAGGGCGCCTCTGGAAACACCATATATTTT.

This clonotype was seen only a few times. A much larger clonotype is one base distant, so this may be a read error. The gene calls are TRBV30 and TRBJ2-1; 11 nucleotides agree with TRBD2. The CDR3 sequence is 18 residues long. V lost 3 bases and J lost 9; bases outside the gene matches: 19. CDR1 is GTSNPN, CDR2 SVGIG, per germline (reference sequence). This CDR3 reads CAWRGDTSGSLWSSEQFF. CDR3 DNA: TGTGCCTGGAGAGGGGATACTAGCGGGAGCTTATGGTCGAGTGAGCAGTTCTTC.

In the case of this clonotype: The junction departs from the called germline gene at one end, perhaps through a read error. The rearrangement uses TRBV4-1 and TRBJ1-6, with TRBD1 identical over 9 bases. The germline V gene encodes CDR1 MGHRA and CDR2 YSYEKL. The CDR3 sequence is 16 residues long. The CDR3 protein is CASSHRLQGADSPLHF. The CDR3 DNA reads as TGCGCCAGCAGTCACCGCCTACAGGGGGCGGATTCGCCCCTCCACTTT.

As regards this clonotype: The conserved phenylalanine or tryptophan is not found at the CDR3 terminus, so this likely reflects a read error. The DNA is left out, because the CDR3 cannot be placed on it with certainty; the CDR3 is given as TCRdb lists it. The V and J genes are TRBV12-5 and TRBJ2-2; TRBD2 is taken as the D call from the table, unchecked against the DNA. Germline lookup yields CDR1 LGHNT and CDR2 FRNRAP. A total of 16 residues make up the CDR3, ends included. CDR3 sequence reads: CASGVERGSGTGGLLL.

This clonotype has only one observation. This sequence joins TRBV6-2 or TRBV6-3 and TRBJ1-2; D is ambiguous. Germline V gene lookup returns CDR1 MNHEY and CDR2 SVGEGT. V gave up 9 bases and J gave up 5 bases, with 13 bases separating them. The CDR3 sequence is 12 residues long. The CDR3 DNA follows: TGTGCCAGTAGGAGAGACGGTTATGGCTACACCTTC. Protein sequence: CASRRDGYGYTF.

This sequence joins TRBV10-3 and TRBJ1-6, with a tentative D call TRBD1 (6 bases). V lost 5 bases, J lost 12 bases, and 17 bases lay in between. The CDR3 length is 14 residues. The V gene's germline CDR1 is ENHRY and CDR2 SYGVKD. CDR3 protein: CAISNRVEDLPLHF. The CDR3 region has the DNA TGTGCCATCAGTAACAGGGTCGAGGATTTACCCCTCCACTTT.

The rearrangement uses TRBV12-3 or TRBV12-4 and TRBJ2-3; TRBD2 aligns across 8 bases. V gave up 1 base and J gave up 4 bases; unmatched junction bases: 4. There are 15 residues in the CDR3. The CDR3 DNA reads as TGTGCCAGCAGTTTAGAGCGGGAGTTGTCAGATACGCAGTATTTT. It codes for CASSLERELSDTQYF.

A word on this clonotype: A read error may produce the germline difference seen at one junction end. This sequence joins TRBV29-1 and TRBJ2-3; TRBD1 aligns across 8 bases. CDR1 is SQVTM and CDR2 is ANQGSEA in the germline V gene. This CDR3 is 14 amino acids long. CDR3 region: CSVSGTGASDTLYF. The CDR3 nucleotides read TGCAGCGTTTCCGGGACAGGAGCGTCAGATACGCTGTATTTT.

To note about this clonotype: Mismatch with germline at one junction end may stem from a read error. The genes are TRBV6-2 or TRBV6-3 and TRBJ1-1, with D possibly being TRBD1 (5 bases). The germline CDR1 and CDR2 sequences are MNHEY and SVGEGT. The CDR3 loop spans 12 amino acids. As DNA, the CDR3 is TGTACCAGCAGGGATGGGAACACTGAAGCTTTATTT. Translating it yields CTSRDGNTEALF.